The T cell receptor beta chain described here comes from a study of shared clonotypes between healthy human individuals. Deletions cut 2 bases from V and 7 bases from J, with 8 bases between. CDR1 MNHEY and CDR2 SVGAGI come from the germline V gene. The CDR3 consists of 13 residues. TCRdb's copy holds only in-frame clones and misses some; the assay was immunoSEQ multiplex PCR. The repertoire holds about 490,000 clones, with over 65% as singletons. Sequenced material: PBMCs. This chain connects TRBV6-5 to TRBJ2-2; D uncertain. The sequence derives from a woman in her forties in good health. Some clones in this sample may be carry-over from other donors' samples. The CDR3 DNA reads TGTGCCAGCAGTTACCGGCATAACGGGGAGCTGTTTTTT. Translating gives CASSYRHNGELFF.